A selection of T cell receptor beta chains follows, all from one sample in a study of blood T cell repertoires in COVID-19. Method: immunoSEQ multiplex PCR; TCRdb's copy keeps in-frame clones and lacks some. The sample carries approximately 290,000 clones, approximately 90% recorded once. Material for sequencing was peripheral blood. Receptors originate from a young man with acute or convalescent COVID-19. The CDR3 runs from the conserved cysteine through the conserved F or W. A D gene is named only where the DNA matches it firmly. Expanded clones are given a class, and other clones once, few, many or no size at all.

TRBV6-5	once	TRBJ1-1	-	TGTGCCAGCAGTTACTCGAGGGGGGGCCACACTGAAGCTTTCTTT	CASSYSRGGHTEAFF
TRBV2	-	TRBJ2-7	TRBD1	TGTGCCAGCAGTAGATCCGGGACAGGGGCCACCTACGAGCAGTACTTC	CASSRSGTGATYEQYF
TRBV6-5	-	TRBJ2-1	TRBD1	TGTGCCAGCAGTTACCGACAGGGGGCGTACAATGAGCAGTTCTTC	CASSYRQGAYNEQFF
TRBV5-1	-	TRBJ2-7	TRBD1	TGCGCCAGCAGCATCAATAGGGGACAGGGTGGCGAGCAGTACTTC	CASSINRGQGGEQYF
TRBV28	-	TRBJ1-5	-	TGTGCCAGCAGTCCTAACCGGGGGGCGGGCAATCAGCCCCAGCATTTT	CASSPNRGAGNQPQHF
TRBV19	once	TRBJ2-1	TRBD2	TGTGCCAGTAGTACTCTTAGCGGGAGTATCTACAATGAGCAGTTCTTC	CASSTLSGSIYNEQFF
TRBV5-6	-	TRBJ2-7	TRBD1	TGTGCCAGCAGCCGTTCGGGACAGGGATACCACGAGCAGTACTTC	CASSRSGQGYHEQYF
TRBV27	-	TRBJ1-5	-	TGTGCCAGCAGTTTCAAAGGACAGTATAATCAGCCCCAGCATTTT	CASSFKGQYNQPQHF
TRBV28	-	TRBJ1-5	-	TGTGCCAGCAGTGAGGGCGTTCAGCCCCAGCATTTT	CASSEGVQPQHF
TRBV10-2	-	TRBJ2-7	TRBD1	TGCGCCAGCGGGACAGGGGGCTCCTACGAGCAGTACTTC	CASGTGGSYEQYF
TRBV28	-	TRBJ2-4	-	TGTGCCAGCAGTTTAAAACGGGGTTGGGACATTCAGTACTTC	CASSLKRGWDIQYF
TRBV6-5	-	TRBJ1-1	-	TGTGCCAGCAGGGACGGGGTGAAGCCTGAAGCTTTCTTT	CASRDGVKPEAFF
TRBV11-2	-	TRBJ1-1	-	TGTGCCGTCCGGAGGAGAGGGAACACTGAAGCTTTCTTT	CAVRRRGNTEAFF
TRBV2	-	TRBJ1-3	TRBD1	TGTGCCACAAGGGACAGGGCGACTGGTGGAAACACCATATATTTT	CATRDRATGGNTIYF
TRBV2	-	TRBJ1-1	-	TGTGCCAGCACCTCGGCGGGGAACACTGAAGCTTTCTTT	CASTSAGNTEAFF
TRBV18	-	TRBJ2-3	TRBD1	TGTGCCAGCTCAGTGGACAGGATGAGCACAGATACGCAGTATTTT	CASSVDRMSTDTQYF
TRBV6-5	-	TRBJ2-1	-	TGTGCCAGCAGCTTTGGGGCCAGTGAGCAGTTCTTC	CASSFGASEQFF
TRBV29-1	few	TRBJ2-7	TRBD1	TGCAGCGCCCGACAGGGGGACGAGCAGTACTTC	CSARQGDEQYF
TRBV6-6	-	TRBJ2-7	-	TGTGCCAGCAGTCCCGTTGGACAGACAACCTACGAGCAGTACTTC	CASSPVGQTTYEQYF
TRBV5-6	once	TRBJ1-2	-	TGTGCCAGCAGCATTGGACAGTCTAACTATGGCTACACCTTC	CASSIGQSNYGYTF
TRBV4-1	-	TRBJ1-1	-	TGCGCCAGCAGCCAGATATCCGGCGGACTTGAAGCTTTCTTT	CASSQISGGLEAFF
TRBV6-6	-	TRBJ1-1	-	TGTGCCAGCAGTCGGACCCTCCAGCTACAGGTTGGGAACACTGAAGCTTTCTTT	CASSRTLQLQVGNTEAFF
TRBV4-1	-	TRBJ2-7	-	TGCGCCAGCAGCCTACTCGAACGGGGGTCCGAGCAGTACTTC	CASSLLERGSEQYF
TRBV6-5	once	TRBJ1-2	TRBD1	TGTGCCAGCAGGCCCGGGACAGGGGGTGACTATGGCTACACCTTC	CASRPGTGGDYGYTF
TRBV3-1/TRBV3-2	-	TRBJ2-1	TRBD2	TGTGCCAGCAGCCCGCTCGGGGGAGGGAGTGAGCAGTTCTTC	CASSPLGGGSEQFF
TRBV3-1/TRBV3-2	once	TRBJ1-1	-	TGTGCCAGCAGCCAAGGGGCCGGGGGGGCTGAAGCTTTCTTT	CASSQGAGGAEAFF
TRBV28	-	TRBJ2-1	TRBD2	TGTGCCTCCGGGAGGAGGAGCCGAGACAATGAGCAGTTCTTC	CASGRRSRDNEQFF
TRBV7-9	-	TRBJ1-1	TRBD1	TGTGCCAGCAGCAAAACAGGGGATCACACTGAAGCTTTCTTT	CASSKTGDHTEAFF
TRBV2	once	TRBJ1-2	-	TGTGCCAGCAGTGGCCAGGTCCTTTCCTATGGCTACACCTTC	CASSGQVLSYGYTF
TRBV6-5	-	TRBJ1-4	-	TGTGCCAGCGAGGGACAAGTTAATGAAAAACTGTTTTTT	CASEGQVNEKLFF
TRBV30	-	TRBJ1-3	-	TGTGCCTGGGCCGAGGACTCAAGCTCTGGAAACACCATATATTTT	CAWAEDSSSGNTIYF
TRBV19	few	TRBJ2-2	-	TGTGCCAGTAGCGACATCAGGAAGAACACCGGGGAGCTGTTTTTT	CASSDIRKNTGELFF
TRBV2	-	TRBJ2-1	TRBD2	TGTGCCAGCAGGGCACCTACTAGCGGGAGGGTACGGGGTCAGTTCTTC	CASRAPTSGRVRGQFF
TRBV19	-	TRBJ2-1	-	TGTGCCATTAGCCCGTCAGGCTACAGGGAGGAGCAGTTCTTC	CAISPSGYREEQFF
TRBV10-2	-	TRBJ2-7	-	TGCGCCAGCAGTGAGTCAGGGCAGGGTTCCTACGAGCAGTACTTC	CASSESGQGSYEQYF
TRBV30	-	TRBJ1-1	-	TGTGCCTGGGCGGGACAAGGAGTCTCTGAAGCTTTCTTT	CAWAGQGVSEAFF
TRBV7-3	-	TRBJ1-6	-	TGTGCCAGCAGCTCAGGGACCTATAATTCACCCCTCCACTTT	CASSSGTYNSPLHF
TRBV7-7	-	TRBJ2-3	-	TGTGCTAGCAGCTTGCTAGAAACTAGCACAGATACGCAGTATTTT	CASSLLETSTDTQYF
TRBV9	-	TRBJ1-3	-	TGTGCCAGCAGCGGGACAGTGACTGGAAACACCATATATTTT	CASSGTVTGNTIYF